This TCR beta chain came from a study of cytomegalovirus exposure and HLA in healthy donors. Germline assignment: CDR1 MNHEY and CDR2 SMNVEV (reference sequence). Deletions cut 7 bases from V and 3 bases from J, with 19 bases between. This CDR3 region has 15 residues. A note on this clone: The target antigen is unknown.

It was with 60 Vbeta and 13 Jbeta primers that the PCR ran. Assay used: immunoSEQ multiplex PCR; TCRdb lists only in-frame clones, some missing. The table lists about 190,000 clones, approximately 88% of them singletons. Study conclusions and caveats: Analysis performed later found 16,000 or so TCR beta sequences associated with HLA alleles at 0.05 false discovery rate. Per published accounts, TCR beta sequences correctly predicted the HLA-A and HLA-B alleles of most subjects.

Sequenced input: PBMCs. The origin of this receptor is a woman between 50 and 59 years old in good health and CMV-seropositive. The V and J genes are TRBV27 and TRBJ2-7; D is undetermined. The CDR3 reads CASNSCGVFLYEQYF. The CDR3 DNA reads TGTGCCAGCAACTCTTGTGGAGTTTTCCTCTACGAGCAGTACTTC.